Listed here are 32 T cell receptor beta chains from one sample, sequenced in a study of blood T cell repertoires in COVID-19. Using immunoSEQ multiplex PCR, the repertoire was profiled, and TCRdb retains in-frame clones only, with some absent. The sample includes nearly 250,000 clones, about 84% of them seen just once. Sequencing was carried out using peripheral blood. The source is an elderly woman with COVID-19, enrolled during active disease.

The chain joins TRBV6-2 or TRBV6-3 to TRBJ2-1; a weak D match, TRBD1 (6 bases). Germline V CDR1 and CDR2: MNHEY, SVGEGT. The CDR3 sequence is 14 residues long. Trimming left V 6 bases short and J 3 bases short, with 12 bases between. The chain's CDR3 is CASSPDRLYNEQFF. The CDR3 DNA follows: TGTGCCAGCAGCCCCGACAGGCTCTACAATGAGCAGTTCTTC.

The J gene is TRBJ1-2, the V gene TRBV30; 7 bases agree with TRBD1. Germline V gene sequence: CDR1 GTSNPN, CDR2 SVGIG (reference sequence). The CDR3 is 13 residues long. Trimming at V came to 3 bases and at J to 5 bases, leaving 6 bases not matched to a gene. As DNA, the CDR3 is TGTGCCTGGAGGGAGGGACAGCATTATGGCTACACCTTC. It is translated as CAWREGQHYGYTF.

V usage is TRBV25-1 and J usage is TRBJ2-5, with a possible D match to TRBD2 (6 bases). Germline loops: CDR1 MGHDK, CDR2 SYGVNS. CDR3 length equals 14 residues. V lost 2 bases, J lost 4 bases, and 11 bases lay in between. This CDR3 reads CASSEGWGVETQYF. CDR3 DNA sequence: TGTGCCAGCAGTGAAGGGTGGGGGGTAGAGACCCAGTACTTC.

The chain joins TRBV11-2 to TRBJ2-1; TRBD1 agrees at 7 bases. The CDR3 consists of 13 residues. The junction had 7 bases not matched to a gene; V was cut back by 5 bases and J by 9 bases. Germline CDR1 is SGHAT and CDR2 is FQNNGV. DNA for the CDR3: TGTGCCAGCAGCACTGGACAGGCTGGTGAGCAGTTCTTC. Its translation is CASSTGQAGEQFF. Using reference TRBV11-2 and TRBJ2-1 for the parts outside the CDR3, the full variable domain is EAGVAQSPRYKIIEKRQSVAFWCNPISGHATLYWYQQILGQGPKLLIQFQNNGVVDDSQLPKDRFSAERLKGVDSTLKIQPAKLEDSAVYLCASSTGQAGEQFFGPGTRLTVL.

This chain joins TRBV6-6 and TRBJ2-7; TRBD1 agrees at 7 bases. CDR3 length: 14 residues. V lost 3 bases to trimming and J lost 4 bases; unmatched junction nucleotides: 6. CDR1 and CDR2 (germline): MNHNY, SVGAGI (reference sequence). CDR3 sequence: CASSYRQGVYEQYV. CDR3 sequence (DNA): TGTGCCAGCAGTTATAGACAGGGTGTATACGAGCAGTACGTC.

The V gene is TRBV28, the J gene TRBJ1-1, with D unresolved. This CDR3 contains 14 residues. Germline values: CDR1 MDHEN, CDR2 SYDVKM. V lost 2 bases to trimming and J lost 3 bases, with 10 bases between them. The CDR3 DNA reads as TGTGCCAGCAGTTTACCGAGGGATTACACTGAAGCTTTCTTT. This translates into CASSLPRDYTEAFF.

This clone was picked up one time. The J gene is TRBJ1-6, the V gene TRBV29-1; possible D gene TRBD1, 5 bases. Deletions cut 7 bases from V and 7 bases from J, with 14 bases between. CDR3 length: 13 residues. Germline CDR1 is SQVTM and CDR2 is ANQGSEA. In DNA form, the CDR3 reads TGCAGCGCTAACACAGGTGGGAATTCACCCCTCCACTTT. This encodes CSANTGGNSPLHF.

V and J are TRBV28 and TRBJ2-3; 7 bases map to TRBD2. J lost 0 bases, V lost 8 bases, and 8 bases had no gene match. CDR1 and CDR2 (germline): MDHEN, SYDVKM. The CDR3 sequence is 15 residues long. CDR3 protein: CASSPAGFSTDTQYF. CDR3 in DNA: TGTGCCAGCTCACCAGCGGGGTTTAGCACAGATACGCAGTATTTT.

CDR3: CASDPQGRGFDEQFF. Written as DNA, the CDR3 is TGTGCCAGCGATCCCCAGGGCCGGGGGTTCGATGAGCAGTTCTTC. The chain recombines TRBV9 with TRBJ2-1, with D possibly being TRBD2 (6 bases). The CDR3 sequence is 15 residues long. Trimming took 7 bases from V and 8 from J, leaving 22 bases between them. Germline CDR1 is SGDLS and CDR2 is YYNGEE.

The rearrangement uses TRBV5-6 and TRBJ1-4, with a tentative D call TRBD1 (5 bases). CDR1 and CDR2 (germline): SGHDT, YYEEEE. Deletions cut 2 bases from V and 0 bases from J, with 14 bases between. The CDR3 contains 17 residues. This chain's CDR3 is CASSFQGREATNEKLFF. The CDR3, as DNA: TGTGCCAGCAGCTTCCAGGGTCGGGAGGCAACTAATGAAAAACTGTTTTTT.

This clone came up a few times. The chain joins TRBV6-5 to TRBJ2-7; 10 bases agree with TRBD1. The V gene end was trimmed by 7 bases and the J gene end by 4 bases; junction bases not matched to a gene: 10. The CDR3 contains 15 residues. Per germline, CDR1 MNHEY and CDR2 SVGAGI. CDR3 sequence (DNA): TGTGCCAGCACTCACCTCCGGGACAGGGGTTACGAGCAGTACTTC. Translating gives CASTHLRDRGYEQYF.

This chain connects TRBV2 to TRBJ2-1; D perhaps matches TRBD1 (6 bases). Germline V gene data show CDR1 as SNHLY and CDR2 as FYNNEI. Trimming pared 8 bases from V and 8 bases from J, leaving 16 bases between. The length of the CDR3 is 13 residues. DNA for the CDR3: TGTGCCAGCGTAAAGACAGGATTGGATGAGCAGTTCTTC. Encoded protein: CASVKTGLDEQFF.

V gene TRBV10-3 combines with J gene TRBJ1-1, with D possibly TRBD1 on 5 matching bases. The germline V gene encodes CDR1 ENHRY and CDR2 SYGVKD. V lost 4 bases and J 8 bases, leaving 14 bases between the germline ends. This CDR3 is 13 amino acids long. CDR3 loop: CAISAPGLLEAFF. CDR3 nucleotide sequence: TGTGCCATCAGTGCCCCGGGACTGTTGGAAGCTTTCTTT.

This clone occurred a few times. The chain couples TRBV24-1 to TRBJ2-3; D unresolved. Trimming pared 3 bases from V and 9 bases from J, leaving 9 bases between. The germline gives CDR1 KGHDR, CDR2 SFDVKD. The CDR3 consists of 12 residues. The CDR3 sequence is CATSDEYPTQYF. In DNA form, the CDR3 reads TGTGCCACCAGTGATGAGTACCCCACGCAGTATTTT.

This clone was counted a single time. The chain has TRBV19 and TRBJ1-3, with 7 bases fitting TRBD1. This CDR3 is 16 amino acids long. Losses at the gene ends were 5 bases for V and 0 bases for J; bases not matched to a gene: 7. Germline loops: CDR1 LNHDA, CDR2 SQIVND (reference sequence). CDR3 region: CASSVQGTYSGNTIYF. The CDR3 bases are TGTGCCAGTAGTGTACAGGGGACGTACTCTGGAAACACCATATATTTT.

The chain is built from TRBV5-1 and TRBJ2-3; a possible D gene is TRBD1 (6 bases). CDR1 and CDR2 (germline): SGHRS, YFSETQ. This CDR3 has 14 residues. V lost 1 base and J lost 2, with 8 bases in between. CDR3 region: CASSLRDNTDTQYF. In nucleotides, the CDR3 is TGCGCCAGCAGCTTGAGGGACAACACAGATACGCAGTATTTT. The full variable domain, in which reference TRBV5-1 and TRBJ2-3 provide the parts outside the CDR3, is KAGVTQTPRYLIKTRGQQVTLSCSPISGHRSVSWYQQTPGQGLQFLFEYFSETQRNKGNFPGRFSGRQFSNSRSEMNVSTLELGDSALYLCASSLRDNTDTQYFGPGTRLTVL.

This clone was observed a handful of times. This chain links TRBV6-5 with TRBJ1-3; D ambiguous. CDR3 size: 16 residues. CDR1 MNHEY and CDR2 SVGAGI come from the germline V gene. The V end was cut by 0 bases, the J end by 0 bases, with 9 bases between. Here the CDR3 DNA reads TGTGCCAGCAGTTACTCGATCGGGGTCTCTGGAAACACCATATATTTT. Protein: CASSYSIGVSGNTIYF.

J is TRBJ2-1 and V is TRBV7-8; possible D gene TRBD2, 5 bases. Looked up from germline, CDR1 is SGHVS and CDR2 is FQNEAQ. V lost 5 bases, J lost 1 base, and 12 bases lay in between. This CDR3 contains 15 residues. CDR3 sequence reads: CASSHPGYSYNEQFF. DNA for the CDR3: TGTGCCAGCAGCCATCCGGGGTATTCCTACAATGAGCAGTTCTTC.

This clone was observed a few times. The V gene is TRBV11-1, the J gene TRBJ1-4; 9 positions match TRBD1. With 2 bases clipped from V and 10 bases from J, the junction kept 2 bases outside the gene matches. The CDR3 runs to 13 residues. CDR1 is SGHAT, CDR2 FQDESV, per germline (reference sequence). As DNA, the CDR3 is TGTGCCAGCAGCTTAACAGGGGGCGGAAAACTGTTTTTT. It is translated as CASSLTGGGKLFF.

The chain recombines TRBV6-2 or TRBV6-3 with TRBJ1-1, with TRBD1 matching 8 bases. The CDR3 runs 14 residues. Germline CDR1 is MNHEY and CDR2 is SVGEGT. With V trimmed by 2 bases and J by 2 bases, 1 base remained unmatched. CDR3: CASSYDRGNTEAFF. The CDR3 DNA reads as TGTGCCAGCAGTTACGACAGGGGTAACACTGAAGCTTTCTTT.

The chain uses TRBV18 and TRBJ1-4, with TRBD1 matching over 8 bases. V shed 4 bases, J shed 0 bases, and the junction held 4 bases outside the gene matches. CDR3 length: 16 amino acids. Germline lookup yields CDR1 KGHSH and CDR2 LQKENI. Here the CDR3 reads CASSRDRLATNEKLFF. CDR3 nucleotide sequence: TGTGCCAGCTCACGGGACAGGCTTGCAACTAATGAAAAACTGTTTTTT.

The V call is TRBV18, the J call TRBJ1-1; no reliable D call. V was pared by 3 bases and J by 3 bases, with 14 bases between. Germline loops: CDR1 KGHSH, CDR2 LQKENI. The CDR3 covers 15 residues. CDR3 region: CASSPINGDDTEAFF. CDR3 nucleotides: TGTGCCAGCTCACCGATCAACGGGGATGACACTGAAGCTTTCTTT.

A word on this clone: Other nucleotide sequences in the sample specify the same CDR3. V is TRBV5-1 and J is TRBJ1-6, with D possibly matching TRBD1 (5 bases). The CDR3 is 15 residues long. CDR1 and CDR2 from the germline V gene are SGHRS and YFSETQ. V lost 0 bases and J lost 2, with 6 bases in between. The CDR3 reads CASSLEGAYNSPLHF. CDR3 DNA sequence: TGCGCCAGCAGCTTGGAAGGGGCCTATAATTCACCCCTCCACTTT.

The chain has TRBV27 and TRBJ1-2, with 7 bases aligning to TRBD1. This CDR3 contains 12 residues. The germline V gene has CDR1 MNHEY and CDR2 SMNVEV (reference sequence). The junction had 7 bases not matched to a gene; V was cut back by 8 bases and J by 7 bases. The CDR3 nucleotides are TGTGCCAGCTTGGACAGGTCGTTTGGCTACACCTTC. Residues: CASLDRSFGYTF.

V is TRBV5-4 and J is TRBJ2-3; 8 bases match TRBD2. The CDR3 has 15 amino acids. Germline V gene data show CDR1 as SGHNT and CDR2 as YYREEE (reference sequence). With V trimmed by 3 bases and J by 4 bases, 7 bases remained unmatched. The chain's CDR3 is CASSWGTGGADTQYF. For the CDR3, the DNA is TGTGCCAGCAGCTGGGGGACGGGAGGGGCAGATACGCAGTATTTT.

This rearrangement joins TRBV11-2 to TRBJ1-2; D is unclear. CDR3 length: 13 amino acids. Germline-derived CDR1 and CDR2 are SGHAT and FQNNGV. V was cut by 1 base and J by 4 bases, with 7 bases left in between. CDR3 in DNA: TGTGCCAGCAGCTTAGGACCGGGCTATGGCTACACCTTC. Translating gives CASSLGPGYGYTF. The variable domain in full, completed from reference TRBV11-2 and TRBJ1-2, reads EAGVAQSPRYKIIEKRQSVAFWCNPISGHATLYWYQQILGQGPKLLIQFQNNGVVDDSQLPKDRFSAERLKGVDSTLKIQPAKLEDSAVYLCASSLGPGYGYTFGSGTRLTVV.

The chain combines TRBV28 with TRBJ2-1, with 7 bases aligning to TRBD1. The germline CDR1 and CDR2 sequences are MDHEN and SYDVKM. Losses at the gene ends were 7 bases for V and 4 bases for J; bases not matched to a gene: 10. The CDR3 length is 15 residues. The CDR3 protein is CASTWDSGAYNEQFF. The CDR3 coding sequence is TGTGCCAGCACTTGGGACAGTGGGGCATACAATGAGCAGTTCTTC.

This chain uses TRBV19 with TRBJ1-1; the match to TRBD1 covers 9 bases. Germline CDR1 and CDR2: LNHDA and SQIVND (reference sequence). The J segment lost 0 bases and the V segment lost 7 bases, leaving 12 bases of the junction unmatched. The CDR3 consists of 17 residues. The CDR3 nucleotides read TGTGCCAGTAACTTACAGGGGGCGTTGAACATGAACACTGAAGCTTTCTTT. It codes for CASNLQGALNMNTEAFF.

This chain uses TRBV28 with TRBJ1-1; D is unclear. Trimming stripped 4 bases from V and 3 bases from J, with 18 bases between. The V gene's germline CDR1 is MDHEN and CDR2 SYDVKM. The CDR3 is 16 amino acids. This CDR3 is CASSSSSARMYTEAFF. CDR3 coding DNA: TGTGCCAGCAGTTCTAGCAGTGCACGTATGTACACTGAAGCTTTCTTT.

This chain connects TRBV4-1 to TRBJ2-2, with 8 nucleotides matching TRBD1. The germline gives CDR1 MGHRA, CDR2 YSYEKL. The J segment lost 3 bases and the V segment lost 6 bases, leaving 9 bases of the junction unmatched. This CDR3 has 16 residues. CDR3 in amino acids: CASSPYRGSDTGELFF. Here the CDR3 DNA reads TGCGCCAGCAGTCCGTACAGGGGGTCGGACACCGGGGAGCTGTTTTTT.

This clone came up a few times. V is TRBV30 and J is TRBJ1-5, with TRBD1 as a possible D gene (6 bases). With 4 bases removed from V and 4 bases from J, the gap between germline ends came to 14 bases. The length of the CDR3 is 14 residues. In germline, CDR1 is GTSNPN, CDR2 SVGIG (reference sequence). The CDR3 region is CAWTPSGTNQPQHF. DNA for the CDR3: TGTGCCTGGACCCCATCGGGGACAAATCAGCCCCAGCATTTT.

The rearrangement joins TRBV28 to TRBJ1-2, with a possible D match to TRBD1 (6 bases). In germline, CDR1 is MDHEN, CDR2 SYDVKM. The CDR3 spans 12 residues. V was cut by 9 bases and J by 6 bases, with 14 bases left in between. The CDR3 here is CASQDSANGYTF. The DNA for the CDR3 is TGTGCCAGTCAGGACAGTGCTAATGGCTACACCTTC.